Described below is a single T cell receptor beta chain sequence and its context. Its recognized antigen is unknown. Base qualities are not recorded, but no much larger clone differs from it by a single base. TCRbeta CDR3 regions were amplified from genomic DNA using the immunoSEQ Assay, a bias-controlled multiplex PCR. As for the authors' bioinformatics: Within the assay, amplification of reference gene primers was used to estimate how many nucleated cells each sample contained. To quantify the absolute abundance of each unique TCRbeta CDR3 rearrangement, sequence reads were collapsed and filtered. For each sample, productive Simpson clonality was calculated as the square root of Simpson's diversity index across productive rearrangements. In its TCRdb copy, this immuneACCESS table keeps in-frame sequences only and misses some clones. Where compared with another copy, unresolved V genes explain less than half of these, and the others have no known cause. That table furnishes V, J and clone size, whereas the DNA furnished D and trimming. The sample table records tens of thousands of clones; about four fifths of these occur just once. About 16% of the sample comes from the top ten.

This record belongs to a study of blood T cell repertoires in COVID-19 (dated by TCRdb to 2018 to 2020). With regard to the full study: Samples covering the acute and convalescent phases of COVID-19 were provided by collaborators in the United States, Italy and Spain. Deeply sampled blood TCRbeta repertoires from subjects exposed to, actively infected with, or recovered from COVID-19 were included in the dataset. Nearly every sample came with metadata listing a de-identified subject ID, COVID-19 status, age in years and sex. Where available, HLA class I and class II types were taken from metadata supplied by the sample provider and were not determined by assay-based typing. The repertoires were made available in a free public database intended to serve as a resource for research on the immune response to SARS-CoV-2. The samples were drawn from the first 160 participants of the ongoing ImmuneRACE study and from over a thousand subjects provided by 6 global collaborators. The prospective study material was composed of cDNA or gDNA derived from T cells, B-cell-depleted T cells, or PBMCs.

The germline V and J ends show losses of 4 bases and 2 bases respectively, and no gene match explains 9 bases of the junction. From the cysteine up to the phenylalanine, the CDR3 has a length of 15 residues. The kept DNA is CDR3 alone, 45 bases in frame from the first base. Via the germline V gene, CDR1 is SGHRS and CDR2 YFSETQ. One collaborating source in Seattle enrolled patients during active infection and followed them longitudinally through the course of disease. Collaborating institutions collected whole blood in K2EDTA tubes following their own protocols. For TCRbeta analysis, collaborator samples were shipped as frozen whole blood, as isolated PBMCs, or as DNA extracted from either sample type. Study-level results and caveats: Clinical and demographic metadata were provided uncurated, with the amount varying by source and participant.

This receptor chain uses TRBV5-1 and TRBJ2-7; TRBD2 aligns with 7 central bases. This sequence was found in a man in his fifties or sixties with COVID-19, enrolled during active disease. Sequenced material: peripheral blood. DNA sequence: TGCGCCAGCAGCCCCGGTGGGACTATGGCCTACGAGCAGTACTTC. The translation is CASSPGGTMAYEQYF.